This T cell receptor (beta chain) was sequenced during a study of T cell responses to AZD1222 COVID-19 vaccine. Libraries were prepared by immunoSEQ multiplex PCR; TCRdb keeps only in-frame clonotypes and omits some of them. The table records over 130,000 clones, around nine tenths of them present only once. To note about this clone: As yet, its antigen is unknown.

The CDR3 consists of 14 residues. The V gene lost 0 bases and the J gene lost 3 bases, with 7 bases spanning the gap. Per the germline V gene, CDR1 is SGDLS and CDR2 is YYNGEE. Study results and limitations: It should be noted that donors were predominantly white British and more often female, and clonal diversity was possibly underestimated.

The chain has TRBV9 and TRBJ2-1, with D maybe TRBD1 (6 bases). This sequence originates from an adult in good health. The input for sequencing was peripheral blood, taken on day 0 of AZD1222 vaccination. In nucleotides, the CDR3 is TGTGCCAGCAGCGTAGGGGACAACTACAATGAGCAGTTCTTC. Protein: CASSVGDNYNEQFF.